This T cell receptor (beta chain) was recorded in a study of cytomegalovirus exposure and HLA in healthy donors. The data were produced by immunoSEQ multiplex PCR, yet TCRdb's version contains in-frame clones alone and is incomplete. The sample records about 65,000 clones, approximately 96% being singletons. Germline trimming cut 0 bases from V and 1 base from J; bases unmatched to any gene: 1. This CDR3 comprises 15 residues. CDR1 is SEHNR and CDR2 is FQNEAQ in the germline V gene (reference sequence). Study results and caveats: Most TCR sequences were seen very rarely across donors, but some public TCRs occurred in many. In a later analysis, first-cohort TCR clusters were found to tend to co-occur in the approximately 120 validation repertoires. Reports indicated that the classifier achieved high specificity and sensitivity in diagnosing cytomegalovirus status.

Worth noting for this clone: The antigen remains undetermined.

The sample consisted of PBMCs. The chain recombines TRBV7-9 with TRBJ1-1; 8 positions agree with TRBD1. The TCR comes from a man aged 18-30 years in good health and CMV-seropositive. The CDR3 DNA follows: TGTGCCAGCAGCTTAGCTGGGACAGGGAACACTGAAGCTTTCTTT. It translates to CASSLAGTGNTEAFF. The complete variable domain, with remaining parts taken from reference TRBV7-9 and TRBJ1-1, reads DTGVSQNPRHKITKRGQNVTFRCDPISEHNRLYWYRQTLGQGPEFLTYFQNEAQLEKSRLLSDRFSAERPKGSFSTLEIQRTEQGDSAMYLCASSLAGTGNTEAFFGQGTRLTVV.